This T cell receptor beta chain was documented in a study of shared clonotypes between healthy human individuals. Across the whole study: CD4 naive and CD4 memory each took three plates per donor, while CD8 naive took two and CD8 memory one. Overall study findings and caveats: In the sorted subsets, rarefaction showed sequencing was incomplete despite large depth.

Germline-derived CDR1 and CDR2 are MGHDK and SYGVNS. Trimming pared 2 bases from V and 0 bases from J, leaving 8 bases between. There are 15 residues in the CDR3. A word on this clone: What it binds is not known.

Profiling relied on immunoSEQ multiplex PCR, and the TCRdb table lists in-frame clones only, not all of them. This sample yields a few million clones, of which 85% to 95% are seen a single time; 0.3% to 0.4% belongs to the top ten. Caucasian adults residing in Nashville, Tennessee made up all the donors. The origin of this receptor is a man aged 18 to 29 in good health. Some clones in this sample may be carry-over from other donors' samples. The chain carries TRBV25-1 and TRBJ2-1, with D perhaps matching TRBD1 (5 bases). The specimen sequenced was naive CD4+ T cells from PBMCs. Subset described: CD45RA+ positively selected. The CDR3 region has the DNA TGTGCCAGCAGTGAAACAAGGGGCTCCTACAATGAGCAGTTCTTC. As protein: CASSETRGSYNEQFF.